Below, one TCR beta chain is given with its context. Antigen specificity is unknown. The CDR3 length is 13 residues. Germline V gene sequence: CDR1 PRHDT, CDR2 FYEKMQ (reference sequence). With V trimmed by 5 bases and J by 6 bases, 6 bases remained unmatched. These data come from a study of shared clonotypes between healthy human individuals. Study overall: Three plates each covered CD4 naive and memory; CD8 naive two, CD8 memory one.

Per the original methods: ImmunoSEQ gave junction-only sequences without quality scores, so filtering differed. Generated by immunoSEQ multiplex PCR, the TCRdb table keeps only in-frame clones and is missing some. D and trimming come from the DNA, and the V and J calls and clone size come from that table. The sample shows 600,000 to 700,000 clones, less than 80% of them seen only once. Study conclusions and caveats: Since donors were few, the genetic and exposure-history diversity represented was limited. Unshared clonotypes carried lower generation probabilities than those common to all four donors.

The genes are TRBV13 and TRBJ1-1, with 7 bases matching TRBD1. Sequencing input: memory CD4+ T cells sorted from blood. Subset indicated: CD45RA-negative fraction. This clonotype was sampled from a woman aged 25 to 39 in good health. For the CDR3, the DNA is TGTGCCAGCAGCGTAACCAGGGGGTCTGAAGCTTTCTTT. It yields the protein CASSVTRGSEAFF.